The 4 T cell receptor beta chains listed next were all sequenced from one sample in a study of OX40 agonist ivuxolimab in advanced cancers. Assay used: immunoSEQ multiplex PCR; TCRdb lists only in-frame clones, some missing. In the table there are more than 25,000 clones, more than 75% of which are singletons. This specimen was CD4+ or CD8+ T cells sorted from blood, taken in a trial of the OX40 agonist ivuxolimab. Receptors originate from an adult with an advanced solid tumor such as melanoma, head and neck, liver or kidney cancer.

This chain uses TRBV7-9 with TRBJ2-5; unclear D gene. Trimming took off 1 base at V and 4 bases at J, with 10 bases between the two ends. The CDR3 has 14 residues. CDR1 is SEHNR and CDR2 is FQNEAQ in the germline V gene (reference sequence). The CDR3 DNA follows: TGTGCCAGCAGCTTAGTTGGGTGGGGAGAGACCCAGTACTTC. Its protein is CASSLVGWGETQYF.

The chain is built from TRBV7-3 and TRBJ2-2; no reliable D call. The germline V and J ends were trimmed by 3 bases and 6 bases, with 5 bases remaining between them. Germline lookup yields CDR1 SGHTA and CDR2 FQGTGA. This CDR3 comprises 12 residues. CDR3: CASSLGSGELFF. DNA of the CDR3: TGTGCCAGCAGCTTGGGGTCCGGGGAGCTGTTTTTT.

The chain carries TRBV19 and TRBJ1-2, with D hard to call. Trimming took off 10 bases at V and 8 bases at J, with 14 bases between the two ends. The CDR3 spans 11 residues. CDR1 is LNHDA, CDR2 SQIVND, per germline (reference sequence). In DNA, the CDR3 is TGTGCCACCGCAGTAGGTGCCGGCTACACCTTC. This codes for CATAVGAGYTF.

This sequence joins TRBV29-1 and TRBJ2-2; TRBD2 is a possible D gene (6 bases). Trimming stripped 3 bases from V and 6 bases from J, with 17 bases between. The CDR3 runs 15 residues. CDR1 and CDR2 from the germline V gene are SQVTM and ANQGSEA. In nucleotides, the CDR3 is TGCAGCGTTGAGGGGGAGGAGGGCCTCGCCGGGGAGCTGTTTTTT. It yields the protein CSVEGEEGLAGELFF.